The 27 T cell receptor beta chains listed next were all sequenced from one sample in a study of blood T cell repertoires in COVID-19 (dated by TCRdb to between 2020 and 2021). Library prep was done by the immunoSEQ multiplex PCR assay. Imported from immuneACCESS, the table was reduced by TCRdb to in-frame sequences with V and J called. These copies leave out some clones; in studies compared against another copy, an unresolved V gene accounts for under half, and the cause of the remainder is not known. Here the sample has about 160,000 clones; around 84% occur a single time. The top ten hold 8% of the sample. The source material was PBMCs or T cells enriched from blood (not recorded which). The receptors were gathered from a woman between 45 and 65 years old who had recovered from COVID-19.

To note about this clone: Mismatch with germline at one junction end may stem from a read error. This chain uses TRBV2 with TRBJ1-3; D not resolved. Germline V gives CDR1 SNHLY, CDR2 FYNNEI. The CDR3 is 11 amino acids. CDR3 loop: CASSDPGEAVF. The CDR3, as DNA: TGTGCCAGCAGTGATCCCGGGGAGGCGGTGTTT.

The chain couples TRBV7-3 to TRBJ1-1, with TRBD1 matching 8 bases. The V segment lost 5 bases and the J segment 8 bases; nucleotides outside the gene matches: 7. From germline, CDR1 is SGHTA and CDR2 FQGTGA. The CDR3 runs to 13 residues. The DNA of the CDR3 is TGTGCCAGCAGCGGAGACAGGGGTCAGGAAGCTTTCTTT. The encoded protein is CASSGDRGQEAFF.

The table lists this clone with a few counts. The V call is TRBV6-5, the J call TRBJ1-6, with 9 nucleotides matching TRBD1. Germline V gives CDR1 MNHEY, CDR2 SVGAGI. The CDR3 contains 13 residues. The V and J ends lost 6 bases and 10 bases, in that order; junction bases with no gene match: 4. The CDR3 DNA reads TGTGCCAGCAGCGGGACAGGGCGCTCACCCCTCCACTTT. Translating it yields CASSGTGRSPLHF.

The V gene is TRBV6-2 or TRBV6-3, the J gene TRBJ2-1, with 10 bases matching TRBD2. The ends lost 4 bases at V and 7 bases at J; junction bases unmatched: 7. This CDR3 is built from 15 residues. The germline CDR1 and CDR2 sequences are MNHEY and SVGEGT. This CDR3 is CASSFLAGAINEQFF. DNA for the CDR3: TGTGCCAGCAGTTTTCTAGCGGGGGCAATAAATGAGCAGTTCTTC.

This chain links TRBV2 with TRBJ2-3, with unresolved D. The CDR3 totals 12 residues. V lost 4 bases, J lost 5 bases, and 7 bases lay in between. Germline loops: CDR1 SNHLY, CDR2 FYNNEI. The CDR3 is CASSGNRDTQYF. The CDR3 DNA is TGTGCCAGCAGTGGCAATAGAGATACGCAGTATTTT.

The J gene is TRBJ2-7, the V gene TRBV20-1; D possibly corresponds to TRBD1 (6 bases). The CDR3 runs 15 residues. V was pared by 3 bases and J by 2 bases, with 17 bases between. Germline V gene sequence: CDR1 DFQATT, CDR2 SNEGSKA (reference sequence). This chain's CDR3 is CSASVWRQGPYEQYF. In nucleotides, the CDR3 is TGCAGTGCTAGTGTGTGGCGTCAGGGGCCCTACGAGCAGTACTTC.

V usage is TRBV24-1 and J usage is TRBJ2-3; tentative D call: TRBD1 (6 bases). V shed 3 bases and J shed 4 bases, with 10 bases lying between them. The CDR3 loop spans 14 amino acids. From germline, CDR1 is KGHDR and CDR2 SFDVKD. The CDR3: CATSDPSGADTQYF. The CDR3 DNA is TGTGCCACCAGTGATCCCTCAGGGGCAGATACGCAGTATTTT.

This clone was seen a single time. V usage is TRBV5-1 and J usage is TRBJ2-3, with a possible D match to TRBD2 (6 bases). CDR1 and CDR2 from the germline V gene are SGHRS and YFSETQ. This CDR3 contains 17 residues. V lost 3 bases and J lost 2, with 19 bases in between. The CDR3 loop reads CASSSRDFKFPTDTQYF. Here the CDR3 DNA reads TGCGCCAGCAGCTCCCGGGACTTCAAATTTCCCACAGATACGCAGTATTTT.

The CDR3 is CATSRTVLNSPLHF. CDR3 DNA: TGTGCCACCAGCAGGACAGTACTAAATTCACCCCTCCACTTT. The V and J genes are TRBV15 and TRBJ1-6; maybe TRBD1 (5 bases). The V end was cut by 3 bases, the J end by 7 bases, with 10 bases between. CDR3 length equals 14 residues. Germline-derived CDR1 and CDR2 are LNHNV and YYDKDF (reference sequence). The full variable domain, in which reference TRBV15 and TRBJ1-6 provide the parts outside the CDR3, is DAMVIQNPRYQVTQFGKPVTLSCSQTLNHNVMYWYQQKSSQAPKLLFHYYDKDFNNEADTPDNFQSRRPNTSFCFLDIRSPGLGDTAMYLCATSRTVLNSPLHFGNGTRLTVT.

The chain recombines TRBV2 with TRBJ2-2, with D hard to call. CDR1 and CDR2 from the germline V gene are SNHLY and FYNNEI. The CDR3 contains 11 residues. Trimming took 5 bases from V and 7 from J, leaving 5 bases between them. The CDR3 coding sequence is TGTGCCAGCAGTCGCGGCGGGGAGCTGTTTTTT. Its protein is CASSRGGELFF.

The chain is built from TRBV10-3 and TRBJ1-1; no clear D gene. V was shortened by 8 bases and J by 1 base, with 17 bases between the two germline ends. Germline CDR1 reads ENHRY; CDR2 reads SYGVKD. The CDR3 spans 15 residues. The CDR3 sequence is CAISGRSRSNTEAFF. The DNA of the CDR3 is TGTGCCATCTCGGGGAGAAGCCGATCGAACACTGAAGCTTTCTTT.

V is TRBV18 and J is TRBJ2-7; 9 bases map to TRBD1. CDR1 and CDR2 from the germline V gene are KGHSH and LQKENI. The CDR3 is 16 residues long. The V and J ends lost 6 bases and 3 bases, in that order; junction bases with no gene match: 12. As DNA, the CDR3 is TGTGCCAGCTCTCAACGACAGGGGGGACCTGTCTACGAGCAGTACTTC. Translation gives CASSQRQGGPVYEQYF. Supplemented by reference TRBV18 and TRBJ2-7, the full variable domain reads NAGVMQNPRHLVRRRGQEARLRCSPMKGHSHVYWYRQLPEEGLKFMVYLQKENIIDESGMPKERFSAEFPKEGPSILRIQQVVRGDSAAYFCASSQRQGGPVYEQYFGPGTRLTVT.

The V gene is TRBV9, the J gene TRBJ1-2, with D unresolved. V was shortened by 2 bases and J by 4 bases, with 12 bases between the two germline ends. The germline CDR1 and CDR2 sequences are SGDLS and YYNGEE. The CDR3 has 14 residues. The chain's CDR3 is CASSVDDGAYGYTF. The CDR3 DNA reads TGTGCCAGCAGCGTCGACGACGGAGCCTATGGCTACACCTTC.

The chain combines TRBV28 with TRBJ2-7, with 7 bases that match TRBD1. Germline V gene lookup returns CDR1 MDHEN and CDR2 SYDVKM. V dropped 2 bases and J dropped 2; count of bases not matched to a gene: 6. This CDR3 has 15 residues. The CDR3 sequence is CASSLARQGTYEQYF. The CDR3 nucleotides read TGTGCCAGCAGTTTAGCTAGACAGGGCACCTACGAGCAGTACTTC.

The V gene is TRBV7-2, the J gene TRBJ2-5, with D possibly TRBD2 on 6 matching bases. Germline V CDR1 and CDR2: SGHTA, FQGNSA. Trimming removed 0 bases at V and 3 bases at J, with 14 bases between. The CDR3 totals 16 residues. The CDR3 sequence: CASSLAGGTVKETQYF. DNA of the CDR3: TGTGCCAGCAGCTTAGCCGGGGGAACAGTCAAAGAGACCCAGTACTTC.

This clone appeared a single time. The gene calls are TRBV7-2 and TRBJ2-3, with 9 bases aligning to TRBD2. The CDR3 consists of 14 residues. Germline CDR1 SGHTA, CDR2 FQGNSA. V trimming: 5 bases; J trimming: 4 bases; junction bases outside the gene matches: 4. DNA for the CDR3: TGTGCCAGCAGCCAGACTAGCGGACCAGATACGCAGTATTTT. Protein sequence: CASSQTSGPDTQYF.

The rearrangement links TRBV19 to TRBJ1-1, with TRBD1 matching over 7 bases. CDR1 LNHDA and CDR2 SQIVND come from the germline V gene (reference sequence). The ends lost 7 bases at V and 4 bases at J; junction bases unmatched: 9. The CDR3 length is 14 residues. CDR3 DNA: TGTGCCAGTACTCCTCAGGGGGGTAGCACTGAAGCTTTCTTT. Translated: CASTPQGGSTEAFF.

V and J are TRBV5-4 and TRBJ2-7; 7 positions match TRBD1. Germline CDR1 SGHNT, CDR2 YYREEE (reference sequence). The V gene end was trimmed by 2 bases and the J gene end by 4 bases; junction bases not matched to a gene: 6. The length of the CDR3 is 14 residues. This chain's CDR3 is CASSLGQEGYEQYF. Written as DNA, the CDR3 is TGTGCCAGCAGCTTAGGACAGGAAGGGTACGAGCAGTACTTC.

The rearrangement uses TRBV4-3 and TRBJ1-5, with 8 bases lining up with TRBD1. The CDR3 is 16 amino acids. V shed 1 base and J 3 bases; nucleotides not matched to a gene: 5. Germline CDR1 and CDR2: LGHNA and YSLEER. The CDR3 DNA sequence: TGCGCCAGCAGCCAAGGGACAGGGCTTCTCAATCAGCCCCAGCATTTT. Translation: CASSQGTGLLNQPQHF.

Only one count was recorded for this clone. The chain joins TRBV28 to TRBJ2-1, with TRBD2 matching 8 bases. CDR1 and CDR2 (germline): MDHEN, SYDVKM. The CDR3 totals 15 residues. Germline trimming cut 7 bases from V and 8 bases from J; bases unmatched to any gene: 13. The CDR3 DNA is TGTGCCAGCACCCTTTCGGGCGGGAGGAGGGATGAGCAGTTCTTC. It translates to CASTLSGGRRDEQFF.

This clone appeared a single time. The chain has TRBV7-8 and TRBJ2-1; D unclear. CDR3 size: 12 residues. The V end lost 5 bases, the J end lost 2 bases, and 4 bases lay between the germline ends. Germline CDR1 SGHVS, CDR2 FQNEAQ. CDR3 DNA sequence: TGTGCCAGCAGCCCGGCCTACAATGAGCAGTTCTTC. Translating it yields CASSPAYNEQFF.

The CDR3 loop reads CASSLVTGTGELFF. DNA for the CDR3: TGCGCCAGCAGCTTGGTCACAGGGACCGGGGAGCTGTTTTTT. This sequence joins TRBV5-1 and TRBJ2-2; D might be TRBD1 (6 bases). V lost 0 bases to trimming and J lost 5 bases, with 8 bases between them. The germline V gene encodes CDR1 SGHRS and CDR2 YFSETQ. The CDR3 runs 14 residues.

Written as DNA, the CDR3 is TGTGCCAGCAGCCAAGCCCCTCCTCCGACCGGGGAGCTGTTTTTT. As protein: CASSQAPPPTGELFF. The chain is built from TRBV14 and TRBJ2-2; D remains ambiguous. CDR3 length: 15 residues. Germline V gene sequence: CDR1 SGHDN, CDR2 FVKESK. V dropped 1 base and J dropped 5 bases, with 11 bases sitting between them.

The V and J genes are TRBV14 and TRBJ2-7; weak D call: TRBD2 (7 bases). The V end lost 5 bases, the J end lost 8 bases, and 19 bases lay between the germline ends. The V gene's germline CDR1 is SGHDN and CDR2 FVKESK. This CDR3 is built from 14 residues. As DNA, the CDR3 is TGTGCCAGCAGCAGATCGGGGGGCGGCAGACAGCAGTACTTC. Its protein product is CASSRSGGGRQQYF.

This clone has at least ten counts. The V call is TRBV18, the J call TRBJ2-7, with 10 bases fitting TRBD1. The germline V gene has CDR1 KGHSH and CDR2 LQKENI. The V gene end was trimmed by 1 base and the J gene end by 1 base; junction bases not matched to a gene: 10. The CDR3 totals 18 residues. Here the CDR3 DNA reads TGTGCCAGCTCACCACTCCGACAGGGGGCGATCCCTTCCTACGAGCAGTACTTC. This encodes CASSPLRQGAIPSYEQYF.

The DNA for the CDR3 is TGTGCCAGCAGCTTACGGGACAGCCTAATTTCTAACTATGGCTACACCTTC. Its protein is CASSLRDSLISNYGYTF. The chain links TRBV7-9 to TRBJ1-2, with 7 bases that match TRBD1. The CDR3 extends over 17 amino acids. CDR1 is SEHNR and CDR2 is FQNEAQ in the germline V gene (reference sequence). The trim removed 2 bases at V and 0 bases at J, leaving 9 bases unmatched.

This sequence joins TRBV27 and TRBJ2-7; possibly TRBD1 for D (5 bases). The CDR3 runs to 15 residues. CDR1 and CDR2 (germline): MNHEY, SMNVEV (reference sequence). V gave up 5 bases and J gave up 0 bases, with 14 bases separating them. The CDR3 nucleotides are TGTGCCAGCAGTACGACAGTGGGTATCTCCTACGAGCAGTACTTC. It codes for CASSTTVGISYEQYF.